The T cell receptor (beta chain) described here comes from a study of T cells in tuberculosis. Here immunoSEQ multiplex PCR was the method, and the copy in TCRdb shows in-frame clones only, minus some. This table holds approximately 58,000 clones, 88% found once. Cells were sorted from thawed PBMC rested overnight and stained with GMM-loaded CD1B tetramer, viability dye and anti-CD3. The CD1B tetramers carried C32 glucose monomycolate purified from Rhodococcus equi. About 100,000 tetramer-negative cells were sorted from each donor. CDR3 size: 14 residues. Unmatched junction bases numbered 11, after V lost 3 bases and J lost 12 bases. Germline-derived CDR1 and CDR2 are SEHNR and FQNEAQ (reference sequence).

This chain joins TRBV7-9 and TRBJ2-1; 7 nucleotides align to TRBD1. Material: CD1b-GMM tetramer-negative cells sorted from PBMCs. The TCR comes from an adult woman with latent tuberculosis. The DNA of the CDR3 is TGTGCCAGCAGCTTCCGGGACAGTATAATGGTGCAGTTCTTC. Its protein product is CASSFRDSIMVQFF. The whole variable domain, filled in from reference TRBV7-9 and TRBJ2-1, reads DTGVSQNPRHKITKRGQNVTFRCDPISEHNRLYWYRQTLGQGPEFLTYFQNEAQLEKSRLLSDRFSAERPKGSFSTLEIQRTEQGDSAMYLCASSFRDSIMVQFFGPGTRLTVL.